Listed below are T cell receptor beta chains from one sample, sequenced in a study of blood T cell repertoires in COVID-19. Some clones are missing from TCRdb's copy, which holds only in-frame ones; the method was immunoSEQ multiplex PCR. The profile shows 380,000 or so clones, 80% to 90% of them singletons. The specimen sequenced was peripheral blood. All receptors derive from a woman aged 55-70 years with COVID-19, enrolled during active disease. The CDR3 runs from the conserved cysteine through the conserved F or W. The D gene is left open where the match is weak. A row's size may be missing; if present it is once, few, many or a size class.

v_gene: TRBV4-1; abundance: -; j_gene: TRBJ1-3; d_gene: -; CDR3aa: CASSQAPGGQGGNTIYF; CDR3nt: TGCGCCAGCAGCCAAGCCCCCGGGGGGCAGGGTGGAAACACCATATATTTT
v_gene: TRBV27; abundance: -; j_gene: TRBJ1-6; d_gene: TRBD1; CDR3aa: CASKTGEMGSPLHF; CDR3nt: TGTGCCAGCAAAACAGGGGAGATGGGTTCACCCCTCCACTTT
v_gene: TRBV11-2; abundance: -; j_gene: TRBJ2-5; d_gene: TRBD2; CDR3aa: CASSLGTSGGHQETQYF; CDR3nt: TGTGCCAGCAGCCTCGGGACTAGCGGGGGGCACCAAGAGACCCAGTACTTC
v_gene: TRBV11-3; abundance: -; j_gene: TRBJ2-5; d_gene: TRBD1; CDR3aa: CASSDRDRETQYF; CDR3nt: TGTGCCAGCAGCGACAGGGATAGAGAGACCCAGTACTTC
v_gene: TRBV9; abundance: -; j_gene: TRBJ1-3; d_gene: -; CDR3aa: CASSAPGRSGNTIYF; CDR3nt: TGTGCCAGCAGCGCCCCAGGGCGTTCTGGAAACACCATATATTTT
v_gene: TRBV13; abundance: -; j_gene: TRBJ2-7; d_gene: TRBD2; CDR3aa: CASSLTLAGGVSYEQYF; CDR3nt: TGTGCCAGCAGCTTAACACTAGCGGGGGGCGTCTCCTACGAGCAGTACTTC
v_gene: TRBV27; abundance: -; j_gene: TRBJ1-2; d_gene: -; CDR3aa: CASTHTGGNIGYTF; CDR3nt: TGTGCCAGCACTCACACGGGGGGCAATATTGGCTACACCTTC
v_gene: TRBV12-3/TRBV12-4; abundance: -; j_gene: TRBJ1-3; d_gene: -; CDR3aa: CASSYLGNTIYF; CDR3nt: TGTGCCAGCAGTTATCTAGGAAACACCATATATTTT
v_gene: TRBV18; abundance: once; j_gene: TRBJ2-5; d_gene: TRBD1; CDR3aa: CASSQDREETQYF; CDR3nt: TGTGCCAGCTCCCAGGACAGGGAAGAGACCCAGTACTTC
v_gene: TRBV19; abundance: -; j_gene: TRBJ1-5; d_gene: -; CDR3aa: CASRRGLSQPQHF; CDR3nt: TGTGCCAGTCGAAGGGGGTTAAGTCAGCCCCAGCATTTT
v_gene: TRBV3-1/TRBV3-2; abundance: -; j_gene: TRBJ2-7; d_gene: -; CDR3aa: CASSQLYEQYF; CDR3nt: TGTGCCAGCAGCCAACTCTACGAGCAGTACTTC
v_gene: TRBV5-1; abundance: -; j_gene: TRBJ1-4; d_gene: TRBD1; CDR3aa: CASRGQGANEKLFF; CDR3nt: TGCGCCAGCAGAGGACAGGGGGCTAATGAAAAACTGTTTTTT
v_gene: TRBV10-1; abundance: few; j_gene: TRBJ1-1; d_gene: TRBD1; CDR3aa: CASSGDRDSAFF; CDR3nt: TGCGCCAGCAGTGGAGACAGGGATTCGGCTTTCTTT
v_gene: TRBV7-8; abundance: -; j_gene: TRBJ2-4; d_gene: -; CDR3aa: CASRPDSPGNIQYF; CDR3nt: TGTGCCAGCAGGCCGGACTCTCCGGGGAACATTCAGTACTTC
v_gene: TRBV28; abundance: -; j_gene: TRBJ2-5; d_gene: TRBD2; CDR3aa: CASSFTDPGEGTQYF; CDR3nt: TGTGCCAGCAGTTTCACCGACCCGGGGGAGGGGACCCAGTACTTC
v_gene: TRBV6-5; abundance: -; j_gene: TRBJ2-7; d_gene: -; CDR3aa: CASSYYLGETEQYF; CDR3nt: TGTGCCAGCAGTTACTATTTGGGCGAAACCGAGCAGTACTTC
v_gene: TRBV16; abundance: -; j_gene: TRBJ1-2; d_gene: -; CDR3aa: CASSQGPFRDYTF; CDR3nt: TGTGCCAGCAGCCAGGGCCCTTTCAGGGACTACACCTTC
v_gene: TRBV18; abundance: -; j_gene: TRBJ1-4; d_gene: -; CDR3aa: CASSLSYRVGEKLFF; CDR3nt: TGTGCCAGCTCACTTTCCTACAGGGTGGGTGAAAAACTGTTTTTT
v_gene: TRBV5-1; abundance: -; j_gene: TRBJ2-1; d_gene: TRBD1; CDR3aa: CASSLAGTGMDEQFF; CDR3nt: TGCGCCAGCAGCTTGGCGGGGACAGGGATGGATGAGCAGTTCTTC
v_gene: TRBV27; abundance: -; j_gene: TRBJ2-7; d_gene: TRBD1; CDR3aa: CASTRDSNSYEQYF; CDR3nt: TGTGCCAGCACCCGGGACAGCAACTCCTACGAGCAGTACTTC
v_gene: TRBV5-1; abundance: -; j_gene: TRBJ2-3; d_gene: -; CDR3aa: CASSLVPTDTQYF; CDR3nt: TGCGCCAGCAGCTTGGTTCCAACAGATACGCAGTATTTT
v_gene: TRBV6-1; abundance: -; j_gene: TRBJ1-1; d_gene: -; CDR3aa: CASSEGWGGNTEAFF; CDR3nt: TGTGCCAGCAGTGAGGGTTGGGGCGGAAACACTGAAGCTTTCTTT
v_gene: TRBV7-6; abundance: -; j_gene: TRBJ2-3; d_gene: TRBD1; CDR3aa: CASSLAGQLTDTQYF; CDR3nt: TGTGCCAGCAGCTTAGCGGGACAGCTCACAGATACGCAGTATTTT
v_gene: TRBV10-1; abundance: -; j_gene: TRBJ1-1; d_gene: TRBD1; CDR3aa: CASRETGDTEAFF; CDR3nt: TGCGCCAGCAGGGAGACAGGGGACACTGAAGCTTTCTTT
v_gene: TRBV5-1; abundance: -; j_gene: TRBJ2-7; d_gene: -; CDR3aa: CASSLTESYEQYF; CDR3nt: TGCGCCAGCAGCTTGACAGAATCCTACGAGCAGTACTTC
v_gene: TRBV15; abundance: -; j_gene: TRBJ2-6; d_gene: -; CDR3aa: CATSRGPQGSSGANVLTF; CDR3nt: TGTGCCACCAGCAGAGGGCCCCAGGGAAGCTCTGGGGCCAACGTCCTGACTTTC
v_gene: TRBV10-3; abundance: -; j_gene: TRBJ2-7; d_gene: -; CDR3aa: CAISKNSGVSYEQYF; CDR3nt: TGTGCCATCTCGAAGAATTCGGGGGTTTCCTACGAGCAGTACTTC
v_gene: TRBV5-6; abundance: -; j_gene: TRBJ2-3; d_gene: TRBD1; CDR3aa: CASSRQGGADTQYF; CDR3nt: TGTGCCAGCAGCAGACAGGGGGGTGCAGATACGCAGTATTTT
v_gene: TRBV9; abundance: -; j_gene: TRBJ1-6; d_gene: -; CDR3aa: CASSGREGSYNSPLHF; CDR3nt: TGTGCCAGCAGTGGACGAGAGGGCTCCTATAATTCACCCCTCCACTTT
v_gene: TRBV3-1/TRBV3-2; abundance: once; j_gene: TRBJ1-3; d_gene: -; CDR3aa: CASSQGWRASGNTIYF; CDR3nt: TGTGCCAGCAGCCAAGGGTGGAGGGCTAGCGGAAACACCATATATTTT
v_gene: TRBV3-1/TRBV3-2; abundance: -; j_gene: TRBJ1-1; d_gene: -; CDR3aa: CASSQGSPGHNTEAFF; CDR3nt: TGTGCCAGCAGCCAAGGATCGCCGGGACACAACACTGAAGCTTTCTTT
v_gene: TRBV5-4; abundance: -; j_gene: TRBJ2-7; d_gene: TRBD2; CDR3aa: CASSLTGGREQYF; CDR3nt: TGTGCCAGCAGCTTGACGGGGGGGCGCGAGCAGTACTTC
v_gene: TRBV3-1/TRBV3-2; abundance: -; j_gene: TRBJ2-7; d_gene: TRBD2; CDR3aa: CASSQGSGGVSEQYF; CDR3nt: TGTGCCAGCAGCCAAGGTAGCGGGGGGGTATCCGAGCAGTACTTC
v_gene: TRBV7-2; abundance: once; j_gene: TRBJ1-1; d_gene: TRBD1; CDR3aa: CASSIDRGGQAFF; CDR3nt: TGTGCCAGCAGTATCGACAGGGGAGGTCAAGCTTTCTTT
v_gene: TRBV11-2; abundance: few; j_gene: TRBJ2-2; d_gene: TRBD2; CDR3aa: CASSLAEIGLAYTGELFF; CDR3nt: TGTGCCAGCAGCTTAGCTGAGATAGGACTAGCTTATACCGGGGAGCTGTTTTTT
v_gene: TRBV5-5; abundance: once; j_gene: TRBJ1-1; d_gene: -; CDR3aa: CASSPTAGYPEAFF; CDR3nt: TGTGCCAGCAGCCCCACGGCAGGGTACCCTGAAGCTTTCTTT
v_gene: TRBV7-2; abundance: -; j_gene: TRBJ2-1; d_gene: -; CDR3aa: CASSLDSLGHRWSYNEQFF; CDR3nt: TGTGCCAGCAGCTTAGATTCTCTGGGACACCGGTGGTCCTACAATGAGCAGTTCTTC
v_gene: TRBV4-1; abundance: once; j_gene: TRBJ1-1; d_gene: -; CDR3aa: CASSQAVNTEAFF; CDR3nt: TGCGCCAGCAGCCAAGCTGTGAACACTGAAGCTTTCTTT
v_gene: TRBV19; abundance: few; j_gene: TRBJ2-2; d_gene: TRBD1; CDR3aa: CASSIGTGGPGELFF; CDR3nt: TGTGCCAGTAGTATAGGGACAGGGGGGCCCGGGGAGCTGTTTTTT
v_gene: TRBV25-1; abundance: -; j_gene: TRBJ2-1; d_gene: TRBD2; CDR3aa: CASSEPAGAGEMEQFF; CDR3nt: TGTGCCAGCAGTGAACCAGCGGGGGCCGGGGAAATGGAGCAGTTCTTC
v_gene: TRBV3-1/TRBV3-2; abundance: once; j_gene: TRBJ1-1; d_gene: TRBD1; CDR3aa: CASSFGTGLLNTEAFF; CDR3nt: TGTGCCAGCAGCTTCGGGACAGGGCTTCTGAACACTGAAGCTTTCTTT
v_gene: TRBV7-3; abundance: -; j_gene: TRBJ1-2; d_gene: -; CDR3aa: CASSMGGHGYTF; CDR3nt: TGTGCCAGCAGTATGGGAGGCCATGGCTACACCTTC
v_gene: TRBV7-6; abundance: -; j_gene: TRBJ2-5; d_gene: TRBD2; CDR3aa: CASSSKIASGVHQETQYF; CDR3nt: TGTGCCAGCAGCTCTAAAATCGCTAGCGGGGTACACCAAGAGACCCAGTACTTC